Shown below are 2 T cell receptor beta chains from a single sample sequenced in a study of naive CD8 T cells in extremely preterm neonates. Extremely preterm births at roughly 23-27 weeks of gestation supplied the samples. The data were produced by immunoSEQ multiplex PCR, yet TCRdb's version contains in-frame clones alone and is incomplete. The profile covers thousands of clones, with nearly 95% appearing a single time and 0.55% to 0.75% taken by the ten largest. Findings and limits, study-wide: Relative to older groups, preterm infants had shorter, less trimmed CDR3s with fewer N additions.

Their target antigens are unknown. Input material: naive CD8+ T cells from cord blood. The receptors originated from a boy who was born preterm.

For this clone: At one boundary the junction diverges from the germline segment, which might be a read error. This chain uses TRBV19 with TRBJ2-6, with a possible D match to TRBD1 (6 bases). The CDR3 loop spans 18 amino acids. Germline V gene data show CDR1 as LNHDA and CDR2 as SQIVND (reference sequence). The CDR3: CASSEMGTNHKSGQRPDF. The CDR3 bases are TGTGCCAGTAGTGAAATGGGGACAAATCACAAGTCGGGCCAACGTCCTGACTTC.

This clone was seen just once. Within the sample, other DNA sequences also encode this same CDR3. This chain links TRBV27 with TRBJ2-7, with 9 positions matching TRBD1. The CDR3 is 13 residues long. Germline-derived CDR1 and CDR2 are MNHEY and SMNVEV (reference sequence). V trimming: 5 bases; J trimming: 4 bases; junction bases outside the gene matches: 3. Here the CDR3 reads CASSPGTGYEQYF. For the CDR3, the DNA is TGTGCCAGCAGTCCCGGGACAGGGTACGAGCAGTACTTC.